The 30 T cell receptor beta chains given below trace back to one sample, sequenced in a study of identical twins. Using its own MiXCR run on the 5' RACE reads, TCRdb lists one record per CDR3 protein. The table lists 400,000 to 650,000 distinct CDR3 sequences, around 20% of them singletons. This sample was also put to use in a study of T cells expressing NK-cell markers.

The material sequenced was CD4+ T cells sorted from blood. These receptors originate from a woman aged 18-35 years in good health.

In this sample, this clonotype turned up a few times. This CDR3 reads CSARRTSSTDTQYF. The CDR3 DNA is TGCAGTGCTAGGCGAACCTCTAGCACAGATACGCAGTATTTT. V usage is TRBV20-1 and J usage is TRBJ2-3; no firm D call. With 3 bases removed from V and 0 bases from J, the gap between germline ends came to 10 bases. From germline, CDR1 is DFQATT and CDR2 SNEGSKA (reference sequence). The CDR3 has 14 amino acids.

This clonotype showed up many times. The chain recombines TRBV12-3 or TRBV12-4 with TRBJ2-1; TRBD2 matches at 13 bases. The CDR3 sequence is 12 residues long. The V segment lost 6 bases and the J segment 14 bases; nucleotides outside the gene matches: 4. The CDR3 nucleotides read TGTGCCAGCAGAGTAGGGACTAGCGGGAAGTTCTTC. Its translation is CASRVGTSGKFF.

This clonotype was observed a handful of times. The chain couples TRBV12-3 or TRBV12-4 to TRBJ2-3; 9 nucleotides line up with TRBD1. The CDR3 is made up of 15 amino acids. J was trimmed by 2 bases and V by 5 bases; bases with no gene match: 5. The CDR3 loop is CASSRGTGPTDTQYF. In nucleotides, the CDR3 is TGTGCCAGCAGTCGAGGGACAGGGCCCACAGATACGCAGTATTTT.

This clonotype was counted at least ten times. The V and J genes are TRBV27 and TRBJ2-5; D is unclear. CDR1 is MNHEY and CDR2 is SMNVEV in the germline V gene (reference sequence). Between the trimmed V and J ends, which lost 2 bases and 5 bases, there was a span of 15 bases. This CDR3 contains 15 residues. The DNA of the CDR3 is TGTGCCAGCAGTTTAGGGGAACGGGCTAGGGAGACCCAGTACTTC. This codes for CASSLGERARETQYF.

The V and J genes are TRBV5-1 and TRBJ2-3; a possible D gene is TRBD2 (6 bases). Germline lookup yields CDR1 SGHRS and CDR2 YFSETQ. V was pared by 2 bases and J by 0 bases, with 13 bases between. The CDR3 consists of 16 residues. The DNA for the CDR3 is TGCGCCAGCAGCTTTAAGGAGGGCCCTAGCACAGATACGCAGTATTTT. It encodes CASSFKEGPSTDTQYF. Using reference TRBV5-1 and TRBJ2-3 for the parts outside the CDR3, the full variable domain is KAGVTQTPRYLIKTRGQQVTLSCSPISGHRSVSWYQQTPGQGLQFLFEYFSETQRNKGNFPGRFSGRQFSNSRSEMNVSTLELGDSALYLCASSFKEGPSTDTQYFGPGTRLTVL.

This clonotype occurred a few times. The chain employs TRBV12-3 or TRBV12-4 and TRBJ2-1, with TRBD2 identical over 13 bases. The CDR3 is made up of 15 amino acids. The V gene end was trimmed by 6 bases and the J gene end by 8 bases; junction bases not matched to a gene: 7. For the CDR3, the DNA is TGTGCCAGCAGACTAGCGGGAGGGCCAGGCCATGAGCAGTTCTTC. It yields the protein CASRLAGGPGHEQFF.

The chain couples TRBV5-1 to TRBJ1-4; no reliable D call. The V gene's germline CDR1 is SGHRS and CDR2 YFSETQ. With 2 bases removed from V and 0 bases from J, the gap between germline ends came to 11 bases. This CDR3 comprises 16 residues. The CDR3 loop is CASSFLPLPTNEKLFF. CDR3 DNA: TGCGCCAGCAGCTTCCTACCGTTACCAACTAATGAAAAACTGTTTTTT.

The V gene is TRBV6-2 or TRBV6-3, the J gene TRBJ1-1; D is unresolved. CDR3 length equals 15 residues. With 0 bases removed from V and 1 base from J, the gap between germline ends came to 9 bases. Germline CDR1 is MNHEY and CDR2 is SVGEGT. The CDR3 region is CASSYSVTRNTEAFF. The CDR3 region has the DNA TGTGCCAGCAGTTACTCGGTGACCAGGAACACTGAAGCTTTCTTT.

This clonotype occurred once. One base away lies a much larger clone, so this may be a sequencing read error. The chain is built from TRBV12-3 or TRBV12-4 and TRBJ2-7, with TRBD2 matching over 12 bases. The CDR3 has 15 residues. V lost 5 bases to trimming and J lost 5 bases; unmatched junction nucleotides: 7. CDR3: CASSLTSGSPHEQYF. DNA of the CDR3: TGTGCCAGCAGTCTGACTAGCGGGAGTCCCCACGAGCAGTACTTC.

This clonotype showed up many times. The rearrangement joins TRBV12-3 or TRBV12-4 to TRBJ2-7; D unresolved. Trimming stripped 4 bases from V and 7 bases from J, with 11 bases between. CDR3 length: 12 amino acids. CDR3 in DNA: TGTGCCAGCAGTTCTACGGTACTGGAGCAGTACTTC. The encoded protein is CASSSTVLEQYF.

In this sample, this clonotype turned up many times. The genes are TRBV5-1 and TRBJ2-3; perhaps TRBD2 as D (5 bases). Trimming shortened V by 0 bases and J by 2 bases, and 7 bases separated the two germline ends. The V gene's germline CDR1 is SGHRS and CDR2 YFSETQ. This CDR3 is built from 14 residues. The CDR3 here is CASSLGGPTDTQYF. CDR3 DNA: TGCGCCAGCAGCTTGGGAGGGCCCACAGATACGCAGTATTTT.

This clonotype was recorded many times. CDR3 DNA sequence: TGTGCCAGCAGCTTAGACGGAAACTCCTACGAGCAGTACTTC. It translates to CASSLDGNSYEQYF. The V gene is TRBV7-6, the J gene TRBJ2-7; no clear D. This CDR3 comprises 14 residues. CDR1 and CDR2 from the germline V gene are SGHVS and FNYEAQ. V was cut by 1 base and J by 0 bases, with 7 bases left in between. Complete variable domain (other parts from reference TRBV7-6 and TRBJ2-7): GAGVSQSPRYKVTKRGQDVALRCDPISGHVSLYWYRQALGQGPEFLTYFNYEAQQDKSGLPNDRFSAERPEGSISTLTIQRTEQRDSAMYRCASSLDGNSYEQYFGPGTRLTVT.

The chain couples TRBV6-1 to TRBJ1-5; no clear D. This CDR3 has 12 amino acids. Germline CDR1 and CDR2: MNHNS and SASEGT. V lost 3 bases and J lost 9, with 9 bases in between. Here the CDR3 reads CASSDVARPQHF. In DNA form, the CDR3 reads TGTGCCAGCAGTGATGTAGCCCGGCCCCAGCATTTT.

V gene TRBV15 combines with J gene TRBJ1-1, with D perhaps TRBD1 (6 bases). The germline V and J ends were trimmed by 3 bases and 0 bases, with 11 bases remaining between them. CDR3 length: 15 residues. The germline V gene has CDR1 LNHNV and CDR2 YYDKDF (reference sequence). The CDR3: CATSRDSNLNTEAFF. The CDR3 region has the DNA TGTGCCACCAGCAGGGACAGTAACTTGAACACTGAAGCTTTCTTT.

This clonotype has only a few counts. The chain is built from TRBV7-2 and TRBJ2-7; the D gene could be TRBD1 or TRBD2 (5 bases each). The V and J ends lost 1 base and 2 bases respectively, with 15 bases between them. This CDR3 comprises 16 residues. Germline CDR1 is SGHTA and CDR2 is FQGNSA. CDR3 residues: CASSLGNGGSPYEQYF. CDR3 in DNA: TGTGCCAGCAGCTTAGGTAATGGGGGTTCCCCCTACGAGCAGTACTTC.

The chain couples TRBV15 to TRBJ1-2, with a tentative D call TRBD1 (5 bases). This CDR3 region has 14 residues. Germline lookup yields CDR1 LNHNV and CDR2 YYDKDF (reference sequence). Trimming cost V 3 bases and J 2 bases, with 10 bases left between them. The CDR3 reads CATSSLDRNYGYTF. In DNA, the CDR3 is TGTGCCACCAGCAGTCTCGACAGAAACTATGGCTACACCTTC.

V and J are TRBV12-5 and TRBJ2-1; TRBD2 might be the D (5 bases). This CDR3 has 14 residues. Trimming took off 0 bases at V and 9 bases at J, with 12 bases between the two ends. CDR1 LGHNT and CDR2 FRNRAP come from the germline V gene. CDR3 sequence reads: CASGLVTGTGEQFF. The CDR3 DNA reads TGTGCTAGTGGTTTGGTAACGGGAACTGGTGAGCAGTTCTTC.

V and J are TRBV12-3 or TRBV12-4 and TRBJ2-3; no clear D gene. The V end lost 3 bases, the J end lost 8 bases, and 9 bases lay between the germline ends. The CDR3 covers 12 residues. The CDR3 DNA reads as TGTGCCAGCAGTTTTGTGGGTGGTACGCAGTATTTT. This translates into CASSFVGGTQYF.

This clonotype has only a few counts. The V and J genes are TRBV20-1 and TRBJ1-6; no reliable D call. The germline CDR1 and CDR2 sequences are DFQATT and SNEGSKA (reference sequence). The V and J ends lost 5 bases and 0 bases respectively, with 11 bases between them. The CDR3 runs 15 residues. CDR3: CSAPGPSSYNSPLHF. As DNA, the CDR3 is TGCAGTGCTCCCGGGCCTAGCTCCTATAATTCACCCCTCCACTTT.

The chain's CDR3 is CASRRQGRSYEQYF. CDR3 nucleotide sequence: TGTGCCAGCAGGCGACAGGGTAGGTCCTACGAGCAGTACTTC. This rearrangement joins TRBV12-3 or TRBV12-4 to TRBJ2-7; 7 bases are shared with TRBD1. CDR3 length equals 14 residues. V gave up 6 bases and J gave up 1 base; unmatched junction bases: 6.

This chain uses TRBV7-9 with TRBJ2-1; possibly TRBD1 for D (6 bases). The CDR3 is 13 amino acids. Germline-derived CDR1 and CDR2 are SEHNR and FQNEAQ (reference sequence). Trimming took off 1 base at V and 10 bases at J, with 11 bases between the two ends. CDR3 region: CASSLDIQGEQFF. CDR3 DNA: TGTGCCAGCAGCTTAGATATACAGGGAGAGCAGTTCTTC.

This clonotype was counted many times. The chain uses TRBV5-1 and TRBJ1-1, with a tentative D call TRBD1 (5 bases). The ends were cut back, 2 bases at V and 0 bases at J, with 8 bases in the middle. The CDR3 contains 14 residues. Germline CDR1 reads SGHRS; CDR2 reads YFSETQ. In nucleotides, the CDR3 is TGCGCCAGCAGCTTCAGGGTTTTGAACACTGAAGCTTTCTTT. This encodes CASSFRVLNTEAFF.

The rearrangement uses TRBV7-9 and TRBJ1-5; D perhaps matches TRBD1 (5 bases). The germline CDR1 and CDR2 sequences are SEHNR and FQNEAQ (reference sequence). V was shortened by 1 base and J by 6 bases, with 13 bases between the two germline ends. This CDR3 spans 15 amino acids. CDR3 protein: CASSLGRIGGQPQHF. DNA of the CDR3: TGTGCCAGCAGCTTAGGGCGGATTGGGGGTCAGCCCCAGCATTTT.

This clonotype was counted many times. The V and J genes are TRBV20-1 and TRBJ2-2; 9 bases match TRBD1. With 0 bases clipped from V and 7 bases from J, the junction kept 6 bases outside the gene matches. The CDR3 totals 15 residues. The germline V gene has CDR1 DFQATT and CDR2 SNEGSKA (reference sequence). The CDR3 nucleotides read TGCAGTGCTAGAGACCGGCGACAGGGGGTCGGGGAGCTGTTTTTT. Translation: CSARDRRQGVGELFF.

The chain joins TRBV29-1 to TRBJ2-5; a possible D gene is TRBD1 (6 bases). CDR1 is SQVTM, CDR2 ANQGSEA, per germline. Trimming left V 7 bases short and J 4 bases short, with 16 bases between. The CDR3 has 13 amino acids. The CDR3: CSAVPGVTETQYF. DNA for the CDR3: TGCAGCGCAGTGCCAGGGGTTACAGAGACCCAGTACTTC. The full variable domain, rest sourced from reference TRBV29-1 and TRBJ2-5, is SAVISQKPSRDICQRGTSLTIQCQVDSQVTMMFWYRQQPGQSLTLIATANQGSEATYESGFVIDKFPISRPNLTFSTLTVSNMSPEDSSIYLCSAVPGVTETQYFGPGTRLLVL.

This clonotype was counted ten times or more. This sequence joins TRBV11-2 and TRBJ2-1; D gene uncertain. Germline V gives CDR1 SGHAT, CDR2 FQNNGV. The ends were cut back, 5 bases at V and 4 bases at J, with 24 bases in the middle. This CDR3 has 18 amino acids. The CDR3 coding sequence is TGTGCCAGCAGCCTGGTTGGTCGACCCTCCGGAAGGTACAATGAGCAGTTCTTC. Its protein product is CASSLVGRPSGRYNEQFF.

This clonotype turned up a few times. J is TRBJ1-5 and V is TRBV2, with 8 bases fitting TRBD1. Germline values: CDR1 SNHLY, CDR2 FYNNEI. The trim removed 8 bases at V and 6 bases at J, leaving 6 bases unmatched. This CDR3 has 13 residues. The CDR3 nucleotides read TGTGCCAGCGGAAGACAGGGGATTCAGCCCCAGCATTTT. Amino acid sequence: CASGRQGIQPQHF.

V gene TRBV20-1 combines with J gene TRBJ1-2, with D uncertain. Trimming removed 2 bases at V and 4 bases at J, with 8 bases between. This CDR3 spans 12 amino acids. From germline, CDR1 is DFQATT and CDR2 SNEGSKA (reference sequence). DNA for the CDR3: TGCAGTGCTAGAAGCAGATCCTATGGCTACACCTTC. Residues: CSARSRSYGYTF.

The rearrangement joins TRBV15 to TRBJ2-3; no firm D call. The V end lost 1 base, the J end lost 2 bases, and 10 bases lay between the germline ends. Germline-derived CDR1 and CDR2 are LNHNV and YYDKDF (reference sequence). The CDR3 totals 15 residues. Here the CDR3 reads CATSRGPEITDTQYF. DNA of the CDR3: TGTGCCACCAGCAGAGGGCCGGAGATCACAGATACGCAGTATTTT.

The chain recombines TRBV4-1 with TRBJ1-3; possibly TRBD1 for D (6 bases). Per the germline V gene, CDR1 is MGHRA and CDR2 is YSYEKL. There are 17 residues in the CDR3. The germline V and J ends were trimmed by 0 bases and 3 bases, with 15 bases remaining between them. The CDR3 DNA is TGCGCCAGCAGCCAAGATTCGAGGGGGATTATTGGAAACACCATATATTTT. It yields the protein CASSQDSRGIIGNTIYF.